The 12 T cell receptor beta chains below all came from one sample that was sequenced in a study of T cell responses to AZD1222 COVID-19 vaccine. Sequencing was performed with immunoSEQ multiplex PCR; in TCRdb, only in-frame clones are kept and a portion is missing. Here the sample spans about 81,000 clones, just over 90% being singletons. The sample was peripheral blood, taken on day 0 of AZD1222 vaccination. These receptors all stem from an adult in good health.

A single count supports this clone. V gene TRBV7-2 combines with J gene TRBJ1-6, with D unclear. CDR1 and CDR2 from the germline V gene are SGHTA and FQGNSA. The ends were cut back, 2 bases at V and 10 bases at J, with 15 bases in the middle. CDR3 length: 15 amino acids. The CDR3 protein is CASSLWVGVGSPLHF. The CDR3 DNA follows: TGTGCCAGCAGCTTATGGGTCGGAGTTGGATCACCCCTCCACTTT.

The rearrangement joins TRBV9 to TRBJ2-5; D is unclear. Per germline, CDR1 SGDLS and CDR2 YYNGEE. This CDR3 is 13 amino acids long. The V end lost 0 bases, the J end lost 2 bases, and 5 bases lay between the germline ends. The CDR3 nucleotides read TGTGCCAGCAGCGTAGAAGTGCAAGAGACCCAGTACTTC. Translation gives CASSVEVQETQYF.

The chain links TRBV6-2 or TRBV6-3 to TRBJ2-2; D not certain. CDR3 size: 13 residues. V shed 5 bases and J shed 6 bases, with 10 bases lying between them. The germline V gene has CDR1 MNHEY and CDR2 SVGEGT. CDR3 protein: CASSPQYPGELFF. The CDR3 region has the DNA TGTGCCAGCAGTCCCCAGTATCCCGGGGAGCTGTTTTTT.

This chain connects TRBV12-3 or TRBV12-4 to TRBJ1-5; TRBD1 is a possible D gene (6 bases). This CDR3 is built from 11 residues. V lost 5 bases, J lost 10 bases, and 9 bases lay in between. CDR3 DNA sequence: TGTGCCAGCAGTGCCGGGACACCCCAGCATTTT. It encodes CASSAGTPQHF.

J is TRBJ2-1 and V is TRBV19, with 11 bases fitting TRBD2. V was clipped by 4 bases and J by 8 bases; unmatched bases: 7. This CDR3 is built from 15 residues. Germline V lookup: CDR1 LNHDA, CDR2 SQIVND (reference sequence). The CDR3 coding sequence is TGTGCCAGTAGTAGGGAACTAGCGGGAGATGATGAGCAGTTCTTC. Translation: CASSRELAGDDEQFF. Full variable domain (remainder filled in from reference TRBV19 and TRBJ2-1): DGGITQSPKYLFRKEGQNVTLSCEQNLNHDAMYWYRQDPGQGLRLIYYSQIVNDFQKGDIAEGYSVSREKKESFPLTVTSAQKNPTAFYLCASSRELAGDDEQFFGPGTRLTVL.

The CDR3: CASSQDREGNYGYTF. The CDR3 bases are TGCGCCAGCAGCCAAGACAGGGAGGGTAACTATGGCTACACCTTC. The genes are TRBV4-3 and TRBJ1-2; possible D gene TRBD1, 5 bases. Per germline, CDR1 LGHNA and CDR2 YSLEER. CDR3 size: 15 residues. V shed 0 bases and J shed 1 base, with 9 bases lying between them.

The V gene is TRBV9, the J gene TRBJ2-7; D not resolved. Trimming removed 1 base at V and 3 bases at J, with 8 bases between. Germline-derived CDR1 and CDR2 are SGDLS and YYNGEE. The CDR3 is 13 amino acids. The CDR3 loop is CASSVLPNYEQYF. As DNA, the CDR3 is TGTGCCAGCAGCGTACTGCCCAACTACGAGCAGTACTTC.

CDR3 in DNA: TGTGCCAGCAGTAAGGGCGGCTTCTCGGTCACAGATACGCAGTATTTT. Translated: CASSKGGFSVTDTQYF. V usage is TRBV6-2 or TRBV6-3 and J usage is TRBJ2-3; D not certain. Per the germline V gene, CDR1 is MNHEY and CDR2 is SVGEGT. Trimming stripped 5 bases from V and 2 bases from J, with 17 bases between. This CDR3 is 16 amino acids long.

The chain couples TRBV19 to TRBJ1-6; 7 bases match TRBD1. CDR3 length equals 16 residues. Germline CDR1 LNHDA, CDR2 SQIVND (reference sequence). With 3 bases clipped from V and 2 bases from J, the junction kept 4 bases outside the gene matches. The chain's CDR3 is CASSMGQGAYNSPLHF. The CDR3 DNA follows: TGTGCCAGTAGTATGGGGCAGGGGGCCTATAATTCACCCCTCCACTTT.

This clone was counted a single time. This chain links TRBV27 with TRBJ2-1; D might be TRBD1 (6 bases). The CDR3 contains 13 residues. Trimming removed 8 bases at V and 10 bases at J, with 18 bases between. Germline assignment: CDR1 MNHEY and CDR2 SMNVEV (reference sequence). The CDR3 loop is CASQQGTLPEQFF. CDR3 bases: TGTGCCAGCCAGCAGGGGACCCTACCCGAGCAGTTCTTC.

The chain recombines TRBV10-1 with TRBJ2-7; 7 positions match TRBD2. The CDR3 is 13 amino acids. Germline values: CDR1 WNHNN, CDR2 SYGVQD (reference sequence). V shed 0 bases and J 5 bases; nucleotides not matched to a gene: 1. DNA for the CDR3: TGCGCCAGCAGTGAGTCGGGGAGGGACGAGCAGTACTTC. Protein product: CASSESGRDEQYF.

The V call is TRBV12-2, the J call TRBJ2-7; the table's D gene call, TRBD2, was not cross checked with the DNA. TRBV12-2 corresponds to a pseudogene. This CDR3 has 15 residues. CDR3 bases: TGTGCAAGTCGCCTACGATGGCGACTACCCCTCCAGCAGTACTTC. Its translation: CASRLRWRLPLQQYF.